This entry describes one T cell receptor beta chain. Its matching antigen is unknown. Possible read error: a much larger clone is one base away. The sample belongs to a study of T-cell reconstitution after alpha-beta-depleted transplantation in children. CDR1 is SQVTM and CDR2 is ANQGSEA in the germline V gene. This CDR3 region has 15 residues. Study-wide results and caveats: Newly produced T cells mostly accounted for T-cell counts and diversity one year post-transplant.

This sample's TCRbeta library carried unique molecular identifier barcodes. TCRdb re-called the PCR reads through MiXCR, storing one row per CDR3 protein. The sample has fewer than 550,000 distinct CDR3 sequences, roughly a tenth seen once; the top ten hold roughly 2.1%. This clonotype was obtained from a child aged 2-15 years with inherited bone marrow failure, due to receive a stem cell transplant. The specimen was PBMCs, collected before TCRalphabeta/CD19-depleted stem cell transplant. The chain combines TRBV29-1 with TRBJ2-4; D perhaps matches TRBD1 (5 bases). CDR3 in amino acids: CSVGVPGFAKNIHYF. The CDR3 DNA reads TGCAGCGTTGGGGTGCCAGGGTTTGCCAAAAACATTCATTACTTC.